The clone carrying this TCR beta chain was counted once. This specimen belongs to a study of control samples from healthy donors and cancer patients. The table came from immunoSEQ multiplex PCR; TCRdb's copy has only in-frame clones and leaves some out. The table has about 69,000 clones, over 65% seen once. CDR3 length: 14 amino acids. Germline V CDR1 and CDR2: SGHAT, FQNNGV. Trimming shortened V by 6 bases and J by 8 bases, and 16 bases separated the two germline ends. The J gene is TRBJ1-4, the V gene TRBV11-2, with D perhaps TRBD1 (6 bases). The sequence derives from a woman aged 45 to 65 with lung cancer. The sequenced sample was PBMCs. CDR3: CASSAAVTGEKLFF. CDR3 nucleotides: TGTGCCAGCAGTGCAGCAGTGACAGGCGAAAAACTGTTTTTT.